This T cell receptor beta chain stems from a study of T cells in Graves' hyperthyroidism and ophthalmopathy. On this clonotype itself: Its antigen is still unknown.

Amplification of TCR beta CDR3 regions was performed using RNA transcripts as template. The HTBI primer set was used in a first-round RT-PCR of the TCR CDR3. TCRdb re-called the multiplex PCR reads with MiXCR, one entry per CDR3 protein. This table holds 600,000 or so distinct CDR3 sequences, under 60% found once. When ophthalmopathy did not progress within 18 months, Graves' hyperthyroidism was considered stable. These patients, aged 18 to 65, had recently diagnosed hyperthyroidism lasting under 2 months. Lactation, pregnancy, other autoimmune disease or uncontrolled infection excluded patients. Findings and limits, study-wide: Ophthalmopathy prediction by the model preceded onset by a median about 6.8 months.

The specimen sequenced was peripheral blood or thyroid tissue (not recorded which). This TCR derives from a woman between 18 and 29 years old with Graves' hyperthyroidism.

CDR3 in amino acids: CSARRQAEGEQYF. CDR3 DNA: TGCAGTGCTAGAAGACAGGCCGAAGGCGAGCAGTACTTC. The gene calls are TRBV20-1 and TRBJ2-7, with a weak D call TRBD1 (6 bases). Germline V gene lookup returns CDR1 DFQATT and CDR2 SNEGSKA (reference sequence). Trimming cost V 2 bases and J 6 bases, with 14 bases left between them. The CDR3 covers 13 residues.